The 7 T cell receptor beta chains below come from one sample, sequenced in a study of blood T cell repertoires in COVID-19. Sequencing was performed with immunoSEQ multiplex PCR; in TCRdb, only in-frame clones are kept and a portion is missing. The table lists 100,000 to 150,000 clones, roughly 84% of them singletons. The sequenced sample consisted of peripheral blood. These receptors all come from a woman aged 30 to 39 who had recovered from COVID-19.

V is TRBV27 and J is TRBJ1-4, with D perhaps TRBD1 (6 bases). Germline V CDR1 and CDR2: MNHEY, SMNVEV (reference sequence). The CDR3 loop spans 16 amino acids. V was clipped by 8 bases and J by 5 bases, with 21 bases between them. The CDR3 loop is CASATARTDRNEKLFF. The CDR3 nucleotides are TGTGCCAGCGCAACGGCCCGGACAGACCGAAATGAAAAACTGTTTTTT.

This clone is a singleton in its sample. V and J are TRBV18 and TRBJ2-7, with TRBD2 matching 8 bases. The germline CDR1 and CDR2 sequences are KGHSH and LQKENI. J gave up 3 bases and V 2 bases, and 3 bases lay outside the gene matches. The CDR3 extends over 14 amino acids. As DNA, the CDR3 is TGTGCCAGCTCACCAGGGACTAGAGACTACGAGCAGTACTTC. Translation: CASSPGTRDYEQYF.

Only a few counts were recorded for this clone. The CDR3 loop reads CASSIYAGNTEAFF. The CDR3 DNA is TGTGCCAGTAGTATTTATGCAGGTAACACTGAAGCTTTCTTT. The J gene is TRBJ1-1, the V gene TRBV19, with D hard to call. Between the trimmed V and J ends, which lost 3 bases and 2 bases, there was a span of 10 bases. The CDR3 is made up of 14 amino acids. Germline CDR1 is LNHDA and CDR2 is SQIVND (reference sequence). Supplemented by reference TRBV19 and TRBJ1-1, the full variable domain reads DGGITQSPKYLFRKEGQNVTLSCEQNLNHDAMYWYRQDPGQGLRLIYYSQIVNDFQKGDIAEGYSVSREKKESFPLTVTSAQKNPTAFYLCASSIYAGNTEAFFGQGTRLTVV.

This clone was found a few times. The chain carries TRBV3-1 (or the pseudogene TRBV3-2) and TRBJ2-7; 8 bases are shared with TRBD2. V lost 4 bases, J lost 4 bases, and 3 bases stayed unmatched. This CDR3 is built from 13 residues. Germline V gene lookup returns CDR1 LGHDT and CDR2 YNNKEL (reference sequence). For the CDR3, the DNA is TGTGCCAGCAGCCTTAGCGGGGCTTACGAGCAGTACTTC. Translated, it gives CASSLSGAYEQYF.

This chain links TRBV7-3 with TRBJ1-6; D is unclear. The CDR3 runs 14 residues. CDR1 and CDR2 from the germline V gene are SGHTA and FQGTGA. With 2 bases removed from V and 8 bases from J, the gap between germline ends came to 10 bases. The chain's CDR3 is CASSLLGRDSPLHF. The DNA of the CDR3 is TGTGCCAGCAGCTTATTGGGGAGAGATTCACCCCTCCACTTT.

In its sample, this clone was seen many times. This chain connects TRBV10-1 to TRBJ1-2; 9 nucleotides match TRBD1. The CDR3 is 19 residues long. Germline V CDR1 and CDR2: WNHNN, SYGVQD (reference sequence). V dropped 3 bases and J dropped 5; count of bases not matched to a gene: 19. This CDR3 reads CASSEMGRGQGDDSYGYTF. CDR3 DNA sequence: TGCGCCAGCAGTGAAATGGGCCGGGGACAGGGTGACGATTCATATGGCTACACCTTC.

The chain links TRBV4-2 to TRBJ2-2; 7 positions match TRBD1. This CDR3 has 17 amino acids. V lost 4 bases, J lost 1 base, and 9 bases stayed unmatched. CDR1 and CDR2 from the germline V gene are LGHNA and YNFKEQ. In DNA form, the CDR3 reads TGTGCCAGCAGCCCTAGGACAGGTGACTTGAACACCGGGGAGCTGTTTTTT. This translates into CASSPRTGDLNTGELFF.